The clone carrying this T cell receptor beta chain was seen a handful of times. This sample is drawn from a study of human T cells and chemical hapten exposure. Study overall: The study traced per-sample TCR yield variation mainly to small differences in pooled library volumes.

Time point indicated: patch test 1, 2 weeks after DPC sensitization. As to treatment: therapeutic diphenylcyclopropenone sensitization with weekly scalp DPC. V was clipped by 8 bases and J by 7 bases, with 8 bases between them. The CDR3 extends over 11 amino acids. The library labeled individual cDNA molecules by adding unique molecular identifiers to them. Original processing methods: Samples had a median of around 92,000 TCRs, ranging roughly 23,224 to 690,600. TCRdb re-called the RACE reads with MiXCR, one entry per CDR3 protein. Clone size and V and J calls follow TCRdb, not the original study. The table lists 180,000 or so distinct CDR3 sequences, 14% of them singletons, with approximately 1.5% in the top ten.

The TCR sequence derives from a woman in her thirties with alopecia areata. Some clones in this sample may be carry-over from other donors' samples. The sample was whole blood, taken in connection with sensitization to the hapten diphenylcyclopropenone (DPC). The chain has TRBV12-3 or TRBV12-4 and TRBJ2-2, with D perhaps TRBD1 or TRBD2 (5 bases each). For the CDR3, the DNA is TGTGCCAGCTGGGGGTTCGGGGAGCTGTTTTTT. This codes for CASWGFGELFF.